The sample holds one count of the clone carrying this TCR beta chain. Its specificity is unknown. Treatment indicated: around 19 received Ad26.COV2.S at low or high dose, single or two shots; a few received placebo; per-sample allocation not given. Day 63 after the first injection of vaccine or placebo was the sampling time. These data originate in a study of Ad26.COV2.S vaccination and SARS-CoV-2 variants. Germline assignment: CDR1 SGHTA and CDR2 FQGNSA. V shed 5 bases and J 0 bases; nucleotides not matched to a gene: 3. The CDR3 is 15 amino acids. Repertoires were generated with immunoSEQ multiplex PCR, while TCRdb's copy carries only in-frame clones and drops some. The sample lists roughly 680,000 clones; approximately 88% were seen once. Study outcomes and limitations: Participants given vaccine showed non-spike TCR breadth similar to that of placebo recipients.

Source: peripheral blood, taken in a trial of Ad26.COV2.S vaccine versus placebo. This sequence joins TRBV7-2 and TRBJ2-1; 8 bases map to TRBD1. The source of this sequence is a person between 18 and 60 years old who received the Ad26.COV2.S COVID-19 vaccine or a placebo. The CDR3 sequence is CASSIDRGSYNEQFF. CDR3 DNA: TGTGCCAGCAGCATCGACAGGGGCTCCTACAATGAGCAGTTCTTC.